This T cell receptor beta chain was sequenced in a study of blood T cells in healthy people across ages. Study outcomes and limitations: Diversity estimates from one million T cells were considered underestimates.

It was with a sample-barcoded 5' primer and a J-beta primer mix that a second PCR of roughly 7 to 12 cycles was run. From each sample, at least 2.5 million paired-end reads containing CDR3 were obtained. TCRdb re-called the 5' RACE reads with MiXCR, one entry per CDR3 protein. Among about 2 million distinct CDR3 sequences listed, about 49% were seen once. It was ten milliliters of peripheral blood that were drawn from each donor. The table lists this clonotype with a few counts. Its antigen is as yet unknown. The sample consisted of blood. The receptor's source is a woman in her thirties or forties in good health.

The CDR3 is CSARSTRTASVYEQYF. CDR3 coding DNA: TGCAGTGCACGCAGTACTCGGACAGCTTCAGTCTACGAGCAGTACTTC. The V and J genes are TRBV20-1 and TRBJ2-7; a weak D match, TRBD1 (6 bases). Germline lookup yields CDR1 DFQATT and CDR2 SNEGSKA (reference sequence). The CDR3 spans 16 residues. V lost 6 bases, J lost 3 bases, and 24 bases lay in between.